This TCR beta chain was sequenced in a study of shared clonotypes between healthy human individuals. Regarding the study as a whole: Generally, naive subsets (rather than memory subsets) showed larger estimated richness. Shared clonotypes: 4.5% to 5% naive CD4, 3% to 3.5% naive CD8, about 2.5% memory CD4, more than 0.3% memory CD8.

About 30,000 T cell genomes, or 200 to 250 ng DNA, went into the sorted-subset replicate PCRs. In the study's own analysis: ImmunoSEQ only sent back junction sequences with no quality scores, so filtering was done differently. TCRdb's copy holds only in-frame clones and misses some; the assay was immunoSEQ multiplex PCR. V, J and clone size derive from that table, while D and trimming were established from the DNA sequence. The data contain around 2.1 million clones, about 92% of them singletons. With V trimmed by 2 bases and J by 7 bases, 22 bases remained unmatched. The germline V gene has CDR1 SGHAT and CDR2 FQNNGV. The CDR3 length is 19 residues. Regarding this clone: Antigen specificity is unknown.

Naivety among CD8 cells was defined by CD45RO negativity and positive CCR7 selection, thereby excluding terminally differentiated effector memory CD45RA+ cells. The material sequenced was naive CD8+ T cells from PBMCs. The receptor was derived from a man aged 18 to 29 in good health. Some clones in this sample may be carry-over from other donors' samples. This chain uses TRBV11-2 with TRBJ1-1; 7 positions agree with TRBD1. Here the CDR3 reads CASSLTNVVPRTGGIEAFF. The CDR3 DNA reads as TGTGCCAGCAGCTTAACTAACGTGGTCCCCCGGACAGGCGGAATTGAAGCTTTCTTT.